Detailed here is one T cell receptor beta chain. The data were obtained in a study of blood T cell repertoires in COVID-19. Clones were sequenced by immunoSEQ multiplex PCR, and TCRdb holds only the in-frame ones, with some missing. The data show 250,000 to 300,000 clones, around 88% seen once. Sequenced input: peripheral blood. The sequence was obtained from a man aged 40-50 years with acute or convalescent COVID-19.

The CDR3 DNA is TGCGCCAGCAGCCAAGATTCAGCGGACGGCACTGAAGCTTTCTTT. It is translated as CASSQDSADGTEAFF. The chain joins TRBV4-1 to TRBJ1-1; D gene uncertain. The CDR3 consists of 15 residues. The germline CDR1 and CDR2 sequences are MGHRA and YSYEKL. The V gene lost 0 bases and the J gene lost 4 bases, with 12 bases spanning the gap.